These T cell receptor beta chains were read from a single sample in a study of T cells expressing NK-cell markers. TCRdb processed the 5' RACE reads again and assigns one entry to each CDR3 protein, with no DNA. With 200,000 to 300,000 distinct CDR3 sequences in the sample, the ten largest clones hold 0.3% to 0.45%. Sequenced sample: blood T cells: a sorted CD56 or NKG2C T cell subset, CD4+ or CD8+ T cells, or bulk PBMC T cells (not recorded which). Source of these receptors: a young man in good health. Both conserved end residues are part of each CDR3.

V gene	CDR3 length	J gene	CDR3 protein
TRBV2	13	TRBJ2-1	CASRRIPYNEQFF
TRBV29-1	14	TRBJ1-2	CSVEDGGVEYGYTF
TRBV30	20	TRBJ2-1	CAWSVYLDTLDRVRNNEQFF
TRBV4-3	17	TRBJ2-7	CASSQVGGTSVAYEQYF
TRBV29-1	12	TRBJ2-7	CSVESPGTEQYF
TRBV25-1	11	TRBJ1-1	CASSSGFEAFF
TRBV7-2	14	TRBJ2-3	CASSRGQWADTQYF
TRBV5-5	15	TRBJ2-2	CASRSGALNTGELFF
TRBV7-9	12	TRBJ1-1	CASSFFRGEAFF
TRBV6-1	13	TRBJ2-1	CACGGRAGVEQFF
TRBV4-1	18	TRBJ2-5	CASSQDLSAGGVQETQYF
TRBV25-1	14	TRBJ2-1	CASSPEGLAGEQFF
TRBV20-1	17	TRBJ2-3	CSARVIGGRRGTDTQYF
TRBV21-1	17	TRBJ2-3	CASSTTRPGHLTDTQYF
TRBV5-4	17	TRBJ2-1	CASRPSRGTKPYNEQFF
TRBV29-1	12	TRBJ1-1	CSVEERRTEAFF
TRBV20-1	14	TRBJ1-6	CSASGSSYNSPLHF
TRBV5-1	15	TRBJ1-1	CASSPSSGFDTEAFF
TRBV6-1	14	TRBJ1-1	CASRRETREHEAFF
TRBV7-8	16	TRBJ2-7	CASSLALDRSSYEQYF
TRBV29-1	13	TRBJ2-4	CSVGLLAKNIQYF
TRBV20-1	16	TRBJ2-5	CSASEGTSGTQETQYF
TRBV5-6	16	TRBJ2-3	CASSLRGMRVTDTQYF
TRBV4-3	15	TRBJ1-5	CASSLDRGNNQPQHF
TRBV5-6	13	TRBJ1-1	CASSSYGSAEAFF
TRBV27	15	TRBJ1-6	CASTRTRDGNSPLHF
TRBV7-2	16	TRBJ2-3	CASSLEPLAGGDTQYF
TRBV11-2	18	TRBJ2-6	CASSLVRRVASGANVLTF
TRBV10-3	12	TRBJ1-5	CASRGQNQPQHF